The clone carrying this T cell receptor (beta chain) was observed a few times. The antigen remains unidentified. Time point: patch test 1, 2 weeks after DPC sensitization. The treatment is: therapeutic diphenylcyclopropenone sensitization with weekly scalp DPC. TCRdb re-called the RACE reads with MiXCR, one entry per CDR3 protein. Among tens of thousands of distinct CDR3 sequences listed, 10% were seen once. This sample was included in a study of human T cells and chemical hapten exposure. Overall study: 0.01% DPC was applied to the upper back in patch tests, which were read at 6 days. Overall study findings and caveats: No alteration of TCRs above 1 in 1000 frequency was seen with DPC sensitization. Expanded TCRs produced significantly more large CDR3 similarity clusters than controls did. Higher patch test scores went with higher counts of PT1 expanded TCRs.

The CDR3 length is 15 residues. Germline-derived CDR1 and CDR2 are SNHLY and FYNNEI. V was shortened by 8 bases and J by 7 bases, with 23 bases between the two germline ends. This chain joins TRBV2 and TRBJ1-1; D unresolved. The input for sequencing was whole blood, taken in connection with sensitization to the hapten diphenylcyclopropenone (DPC). The source is a man aged 35 to 55 with alopecia areata. Some clones in this sample may be carry-over from other donors' samples. This CDR3 is CASGGSGYSLNEAFF. CDR3 coding DNA: TGTGCCAGCGGAGGATCAGGCTACTCCCTAAATGAAGCTTTCTTT.